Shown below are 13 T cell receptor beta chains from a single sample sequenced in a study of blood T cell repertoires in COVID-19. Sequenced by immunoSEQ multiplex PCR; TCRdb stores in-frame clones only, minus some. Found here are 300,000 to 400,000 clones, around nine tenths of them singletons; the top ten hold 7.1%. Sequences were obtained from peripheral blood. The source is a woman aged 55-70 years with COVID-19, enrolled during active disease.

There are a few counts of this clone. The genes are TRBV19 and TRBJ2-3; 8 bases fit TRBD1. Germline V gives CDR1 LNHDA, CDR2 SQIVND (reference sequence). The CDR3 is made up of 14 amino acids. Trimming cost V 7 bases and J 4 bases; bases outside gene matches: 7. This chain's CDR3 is CASNLRGQSDTQYF. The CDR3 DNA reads TGTGCCAGTAACCTCAGGGGGCAGTCAGATACGCAGTATTTT.

DNA for the CDR3: TGTGCCAGCAGTCACCTCCTGCGAGATGGTTTCTTT. Encoded protein: CASSHLLRDGFF. The rearrangement joins TRBV27 to TRBJ1-1; unclear D gene. V lost 5 bases to trimming and J lost 13 bases, with 17 bases between them. The CDR3 covers 12 residues. Germline V CDR1 and CDR2: MNHEY, SMNVEV (reference sequence).

The CDR3 DNA follows: TGTGCCAGCAGCGCCGACAGGGACTCCACTGAAGCTTTCTTT. Its protein product is CASSADRDSTEAFF. The chain is built from TRBV7-2 and TRBJ1-1; 7 nucleotides match TRBD1. Germline V lookup: CDR1 SGHTA, CDR2 FQGNSA. The junction had 7 bases not matched to a gene; V was cut back by 5 bases and J by 4 bases. This CDR3 is built from 14 residues.

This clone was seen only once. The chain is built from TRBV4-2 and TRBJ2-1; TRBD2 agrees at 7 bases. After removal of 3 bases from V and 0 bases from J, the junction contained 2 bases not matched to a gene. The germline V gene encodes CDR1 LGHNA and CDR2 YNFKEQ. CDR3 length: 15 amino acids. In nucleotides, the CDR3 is TGTGCCAGCAGCCAGGGGGGGGGCTCCTACAATGAGCAGTTCTTC. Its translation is CASSQGGGSYNEQFF.

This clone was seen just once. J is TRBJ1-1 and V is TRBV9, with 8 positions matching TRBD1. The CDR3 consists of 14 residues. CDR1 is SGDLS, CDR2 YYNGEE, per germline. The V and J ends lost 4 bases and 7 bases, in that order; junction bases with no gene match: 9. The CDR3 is CASSPTGQGGEAFF. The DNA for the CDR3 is TGTGCCAGCAGCCCTACAGGACAGGGCGGTGAAGCTTTCTTT.

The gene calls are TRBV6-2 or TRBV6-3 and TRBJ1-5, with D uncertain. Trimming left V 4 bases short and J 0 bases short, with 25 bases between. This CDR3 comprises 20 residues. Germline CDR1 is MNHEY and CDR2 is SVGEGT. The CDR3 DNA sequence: TGTGCCAGCAGTTTCACCAAAACGACCTCCGCGAGGTATAGCAATCAGCCCCAGCATTTT. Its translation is CASSFTKTTSARYSNQPQHF.

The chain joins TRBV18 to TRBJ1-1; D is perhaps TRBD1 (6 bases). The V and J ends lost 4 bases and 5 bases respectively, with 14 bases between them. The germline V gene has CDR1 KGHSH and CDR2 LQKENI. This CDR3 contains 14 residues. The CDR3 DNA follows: TGTGCCAGCTCACGTTTACAGGGAGAAACTGAAGCTTTCTTT. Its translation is CASSRLQGETEAFF.

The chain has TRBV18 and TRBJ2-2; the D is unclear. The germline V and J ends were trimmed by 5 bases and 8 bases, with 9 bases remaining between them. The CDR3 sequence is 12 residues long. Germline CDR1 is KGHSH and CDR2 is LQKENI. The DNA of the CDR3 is TGTGCCAGCTCATCCTCGACAGGGGAGCTGTTTTTT. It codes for CASSSSTGELFF.

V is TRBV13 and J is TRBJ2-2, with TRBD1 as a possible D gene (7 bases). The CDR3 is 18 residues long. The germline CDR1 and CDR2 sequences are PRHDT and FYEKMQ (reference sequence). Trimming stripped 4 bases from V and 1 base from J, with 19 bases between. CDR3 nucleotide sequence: TGTGCCAGCAGCTACGCTAGGGGGCAGGGACTGAACACCGGGGAGCTGTTTTTT. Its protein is CASSYARGQGLNTGELFF.

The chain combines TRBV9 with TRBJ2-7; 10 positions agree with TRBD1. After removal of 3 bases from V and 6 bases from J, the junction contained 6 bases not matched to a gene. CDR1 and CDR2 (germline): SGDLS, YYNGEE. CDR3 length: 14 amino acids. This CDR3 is CASSARGDRGEQYF. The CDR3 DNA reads TGTGCCAGCAGCGCGAGGGGGGACAGGGGCGAGCAGTACTTC.

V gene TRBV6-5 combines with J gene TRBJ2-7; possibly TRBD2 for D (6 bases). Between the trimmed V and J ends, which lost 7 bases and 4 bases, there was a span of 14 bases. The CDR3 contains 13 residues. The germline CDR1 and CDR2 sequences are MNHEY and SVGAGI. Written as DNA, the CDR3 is TGTGCCAGCACGGGGGTGGTCAAGTACGAGCAGTACTTC. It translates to CASTGVVKYEQYF.

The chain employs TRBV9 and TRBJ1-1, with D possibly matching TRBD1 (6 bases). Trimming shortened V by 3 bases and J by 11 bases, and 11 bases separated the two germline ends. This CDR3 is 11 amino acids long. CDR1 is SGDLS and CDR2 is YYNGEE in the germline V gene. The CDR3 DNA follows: TGTGCCAGCAGCGACGACAGGAGGGCTTTCTTT. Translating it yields CASSDDRRAFF.

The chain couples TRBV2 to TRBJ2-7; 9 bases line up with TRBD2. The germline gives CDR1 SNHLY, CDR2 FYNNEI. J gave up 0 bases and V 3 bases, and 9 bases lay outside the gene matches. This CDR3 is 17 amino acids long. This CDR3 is CASSDPQRGAISYEQYF. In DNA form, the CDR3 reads TGTGCCAGCAGTGATCCCCAGCGGGGGGCCATCTCCTACGAGCAGTACTTC.